Below are 14 T cell receptor beta chains sequenced from a single sample in a study of T cells in Graves' hyperthyroidism and ophthalmopathy. What was amplified from RNA transcripts were TCR beta CDR3 regions. HTBI primers were used for first-round RT-PCR of the TCR CDR3. TCRdb processed the multiplex PCR reads anew with MiXCR; each CDR3 protein has one entry. The sample yields 400,000 to 550,000 distinct CDR3 sequences, around 15% seen once. Input material: blood. The receptors come from a woman aged 18-29 years with Graves' hyperthyroidism.

This clonotype was seen at least ten times. V and J are TRBV11-3 and TRBJ2-2; D gene ambiguous. Germline V gives CDR1 SGHNT, CDR2 YENEEA. This CDR3 has 14 amino acids. V was cut by 7 bases and J by 2 bases, with 11 bases left in between. CDR3 DNA sequence: TGTGCCAGCAACCCGAACAGCAACACCGGGGAGCTGTTTTTT. This sequence encodes CASNPNSNTGELFF.

The genes are TRBV4-1 and TRBJ2-5; TRBD2 matches at 11 bases. CDR3 size: 15 residues. CDR1 and CDR2 (germline): MGHRA, YSYEKL. Losses at the gene ends were 2 bases for V and 5 bases for J; bases not matched to a gene: 4. In DNA form, the CDR3 reads TGCGCCAGCAGCCAATTCATAGCGGGAGGGGAGACCCAGTACTTC. Its protein is CASSQFIAGGETQYF.

This clonotype was counted at least ten times. The V call is TRBV2, the J call TRBJ2-3; D is unresolved. Trimming removed 7 bases from V and 4 bases from J, with 18 bases in between. In germline, CDR1 is SNHLY, CDR2 FYNNEI. This CDR3 has 15 amino acids. The CDR3 sequence: CASTASAAVPDTQYF. The CDR3 coding sequence is TGTGCCAGCACGGCCTCTGCGGCGGTCCCAGATACGCAGTATTTT. Looking up the rest from reference TRBV2 and TRBJ2-3 gives the full variable domain: EPEVTQTPSHQVTQMGQEVILRCVPISNHLYFYWYRQILGQKVEFLVSFYNNEISEKSEIFDDQFSVERPDGSNFTLKIRSTKLEDSAMYFCASTASAAVPDTQYFGPGTRLTVL.

This clonotype was counted many times. This sequence joins TRBV6-1 and TRBJ1-1, with D tentatively TRBD1 (5 bases). This CDR3 contains 15 residues. Trimming removed 5 bases from V and 0 bases from J, with 13 bases in between. Germline values: CDR1 MNHNS, CDR2 SASEGT. Here the CDR3 DNA reads TGTGCCAGCAGTAAGCCAGGGTACATGAACACTGAAGCTTTCTTT. Amino acids: CASSKPGYMNTEAFF.

This clonotype was recorded a few times. The chain combines TRBV19 with TRBJ2-1, with D maybe TRBD2 (6 bases). Germline V lookup: CDR1 LNHDA, CDR2 SQIVND (reference sequence). This CDR3 contains 17 residues. V was trimmed by 5 bases and J by 0 bases, leaving 17 bases between them. The CDR3 reads CASSEQASAISYNEQFF. CDR3 coding DNA: TGTGCCAGTAGTGAACAGGCTAGCGCGATCTCCTACAATGAGCAGTTCTTC.

Many counts were recorded for this clonotype. The chain carries TRBV6-1 and TRBJ2-7; 7 bases are shared with TRBD2. The ends lost 3 bases at V and 0 bases at J; junction bases unmatched: 2. CDR3 length equals 14 residues. From germline, CDR1 is MNHNS and CDR2 SASEGT. The CDR3 region is CASSEGRASYEQYV. The CDR3, as DNA: TGTGCCAGCAGTGAGGGGAGGGCCTCCTACGAGCAGTACGTC.

This clonotype was detected ten times or more. The chain carries TRBV19 and TRBJ2-7; 10 bases map to TRBD1. V lost 8 bases and J lost 2; bases outside the gene matches: 3. The CDR3 loop spans 13 amino acids. Germline CDR1 reads LNHDA; CDR2 reads SQIVND (reference sequence). CDR3 residues: CASGTGATYEQYF. CDR3 nucleotides: TGTGCCAGTGGGACAGGGGCCACCTACGAGCAGTACTTC.

This clonotype was recorded a few times. This chain joins TRBV20-1 and TRBJ2-3; no clear D gene. V lost 6 bases and J 2 bases, leaving 15 bases between the germline ends. The CDR3 is made up of 14 amino acids. Germline loops: CDR1 DFQATT, CDR2 SNEGSKA (reference sequence). Here the CDR3 DNA reads TGCAGTGCCCAGCGTAGCTATAACACAGATACGCAGTATTTT. Encoded protein: CSAQRSYNTDTQYF.

This clonotype was seen ten or more times. The J gene is TRBJ2-1, the V gene TRBV11-2, with D tentatively TRBD1 (5 bases). CDR1 is SGHAT and CDR2 is FQNNGV in the germline V gene. The V end lost 2 bases, the J end lost 7 bases, and 18 bases lay between the germline ends. This CDR3 has 16 residues. The CDR3 is CASSLRRALHRNEQFF. The CDR3 DNA reads TGTGCCAGCAGCTTACGAAGGGCCCTACACAGGAATGAGCAGTTCTTC.

This clonotype was seen at least ten times. This chain connects TRBV10-3 to TRBJ1-5, with a weak D call TRBD1 (6 bases). Between the trimmed V and J ends, which lost 4 bases and 3 bases, there was a span of 19 bases. The CDR3 consists of 17 residues. CDR1 ENHRY and CDR2 SYGVKD come from the germline V gene. The CDR3 loop reads CAISASETGLVNQPQHF. Written as DNA, the CDR3 is TGTGCCATCAGTGCCTCCGAAACAGGGTTAGTCAATCAGCCCCAGCATTTT.

This clonotype was seen many times. The rearrangement uses TRBV6-1 and TRBJ2-7, with D perhaps TRBD1 (5 bases). Between the trimmed V and J ends, which lost 5 bases and 6 bases, there was a span of 14 bases. The CDR3 has 13 residues. CDR1 MNHNS and CDR2 SASEGT come from the germline V gene. DNA for the CDR3: TGTGCCAGCAGTAGCTTCAGGGTTCGCGAGCAGTACGTC. It is translated as CASSSFRVREQYV.

The table lists this clonotype with many counts. This chain connects TRBV30 to TRBJ2-7, with a possible D match to TRBD2 (5 bases). The CDR3 has 14 residues. CDR1 GTSNPN and CDR2 SVGIG come from the germline V gene (reference sequence). The V and J ends lost 0 bases and 0 bases respectively, with 9 bases between them. The CDR3 sequence is CAWSVEDSSYEQYF. DNA for the CDR3: TGTGCCTGGAGTGTGGAGGACTCCTCCTACGAGCAGTACTTC. Full variable domain (missing parts from reference TRBV30 and TRBJ2-7): SQTIHQWPATLVQPVGSPLSLECTVEGTSNPNLYWYRQAAGRGLQLLFYSVGIGQISSEVPQNLSASRPQDRQFILSSKKLLLSDSGFYLCAWSVEDSSYEQYFGPGTRLTVT.

In its sample, this clonotype was seen many times. The genes are TRBV5-5 and TRBJ1-5, with D perhaps TRBD1 (6 bases). The CDR3 runs 14 residues. CDR1 is SGHKS, CDR2 YYEKEE, per germline (reference sequence). V lost 3 bases to trimming and J lost 2 bases, with 9 bases between them. The CDR3 loop reads CASSYRERNQPQHF. The CDR3 coding sequence is TGTGCCAGCAGCTACAGGGAACGCAATCAGCCCCAGCATTTT.

There are a few counts of this clonotype. The rearrangement joins TRBV9 to TRBJ2-3; 8 nucleotides line up with TRBD2. Germline lookup yields CDR1 SGDLS and CDR2 YYNGEE. The trim removed 2 bases at V and 6 bases at J, leaving 8 bases unmatched. The CDR3 runs to 15 residues. The CDR3 here is CASSVLAGSPDTQYF. CDR3 DNA: TGTGCCAGCAGCGTTTTAGCGGGATCCCCGGATACGCAGTATTTT.